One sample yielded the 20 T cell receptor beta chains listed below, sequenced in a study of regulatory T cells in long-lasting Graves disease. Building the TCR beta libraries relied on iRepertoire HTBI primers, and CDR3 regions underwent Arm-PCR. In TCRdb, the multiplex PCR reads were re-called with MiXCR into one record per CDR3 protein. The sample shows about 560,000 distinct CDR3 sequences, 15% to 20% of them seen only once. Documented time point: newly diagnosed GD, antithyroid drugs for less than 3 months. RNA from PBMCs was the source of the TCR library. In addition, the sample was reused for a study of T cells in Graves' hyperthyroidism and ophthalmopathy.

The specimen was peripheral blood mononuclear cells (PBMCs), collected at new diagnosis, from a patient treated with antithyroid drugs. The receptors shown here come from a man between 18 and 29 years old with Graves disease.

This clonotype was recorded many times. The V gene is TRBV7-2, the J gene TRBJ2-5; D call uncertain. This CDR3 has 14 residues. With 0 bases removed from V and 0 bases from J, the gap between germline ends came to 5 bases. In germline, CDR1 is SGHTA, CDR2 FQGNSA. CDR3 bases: TGTGCCAGCAGCTTAGCAGGGAACCAAGAGACCCAGTACTTC. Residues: CASSLAGNQETQYF.

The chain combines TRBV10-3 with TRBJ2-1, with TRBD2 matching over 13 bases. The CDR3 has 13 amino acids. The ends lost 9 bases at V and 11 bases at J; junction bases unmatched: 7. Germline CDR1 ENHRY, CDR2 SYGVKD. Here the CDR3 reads CAIGLAGDSQQFF. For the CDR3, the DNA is TGTGCCATAGGACTAGCGGGAGATTCCCAGCAGTTCTTC.

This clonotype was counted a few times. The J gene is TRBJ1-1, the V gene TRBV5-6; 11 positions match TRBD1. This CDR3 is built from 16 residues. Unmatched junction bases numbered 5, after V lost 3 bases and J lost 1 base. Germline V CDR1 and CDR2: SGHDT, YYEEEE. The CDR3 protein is CASSWGQGGQNTEAFF. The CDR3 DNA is TGTGCCAGCAGCTGGGGACAGGGGGGCCAGAACACTGAAGCTTTCTTT.

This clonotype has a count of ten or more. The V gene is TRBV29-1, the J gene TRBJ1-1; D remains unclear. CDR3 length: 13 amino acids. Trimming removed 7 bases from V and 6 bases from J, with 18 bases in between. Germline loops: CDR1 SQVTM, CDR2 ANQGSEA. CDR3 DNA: TGCAGCGGTGGATATCAGGTTGGCGCTGAAGCTTTCTTT. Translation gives CSGGYQVGAEAFF.

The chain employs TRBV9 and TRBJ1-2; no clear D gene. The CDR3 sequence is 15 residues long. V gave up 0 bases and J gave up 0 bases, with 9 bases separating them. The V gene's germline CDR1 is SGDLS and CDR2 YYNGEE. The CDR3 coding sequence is TGTGCCAGCAGCGTAGGGAGTAATTCTAACTATGGCTACACCTTC. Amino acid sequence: CASSVGSNSNYGYTF.

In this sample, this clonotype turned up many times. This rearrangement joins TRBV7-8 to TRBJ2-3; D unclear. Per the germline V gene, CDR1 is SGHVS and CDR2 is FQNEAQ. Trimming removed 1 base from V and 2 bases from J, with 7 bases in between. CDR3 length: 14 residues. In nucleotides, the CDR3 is TGTGCCAGCAGCTTAGAGGTATACACAGATACGCAGTATTTT. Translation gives CASSLEVYTDTQYF.

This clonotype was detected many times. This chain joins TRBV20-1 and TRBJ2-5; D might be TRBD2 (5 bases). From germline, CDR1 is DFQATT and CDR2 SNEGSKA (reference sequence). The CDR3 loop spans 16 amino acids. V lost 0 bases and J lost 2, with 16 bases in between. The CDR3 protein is CSARDAGRRKQETQYF. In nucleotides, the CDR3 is TGCAGTGCTAGAGATGCGGGCAGGAGGAAACAAGAGACCCAGTACTTC.

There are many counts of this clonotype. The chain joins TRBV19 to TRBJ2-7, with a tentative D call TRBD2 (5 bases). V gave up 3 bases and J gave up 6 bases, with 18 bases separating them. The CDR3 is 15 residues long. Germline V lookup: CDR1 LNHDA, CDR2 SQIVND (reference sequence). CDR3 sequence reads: CASSIGYGERCEQYF. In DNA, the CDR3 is TGTGCCAGTAGTATCGGGTACGGTGAGCGGTGCGAGCAGTACTTC.

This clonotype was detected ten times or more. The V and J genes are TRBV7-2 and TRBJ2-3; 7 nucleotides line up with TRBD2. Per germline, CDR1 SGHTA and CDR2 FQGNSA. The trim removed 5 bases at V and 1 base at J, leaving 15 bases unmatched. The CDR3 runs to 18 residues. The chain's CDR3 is CASSLRETSRLGTDTQYF. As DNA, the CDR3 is TGTGCCAGCAGCCTTCGGGAGACTAGCCGGTTAGGCACAGATACGCAGTATTTT.

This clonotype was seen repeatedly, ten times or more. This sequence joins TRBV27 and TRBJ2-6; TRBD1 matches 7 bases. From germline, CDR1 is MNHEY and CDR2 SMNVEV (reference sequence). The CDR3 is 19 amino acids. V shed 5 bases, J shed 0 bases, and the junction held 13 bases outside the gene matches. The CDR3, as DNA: TGTGCCAGCAGTCTTTATACCGGGACAGCCCTCTCTGGGGCCAACGTCCTGACTTTC. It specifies CASSLYTGTALSGANVLTF.

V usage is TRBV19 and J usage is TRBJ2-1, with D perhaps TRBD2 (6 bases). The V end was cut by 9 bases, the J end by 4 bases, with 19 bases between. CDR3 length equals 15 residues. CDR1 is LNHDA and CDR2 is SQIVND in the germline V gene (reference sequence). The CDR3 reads CASRPRESGYNEQFF. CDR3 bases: TGTGCCAGCCGCCCCAGGGAGAGCGGGTACAATGAGCAGTTCTTC.

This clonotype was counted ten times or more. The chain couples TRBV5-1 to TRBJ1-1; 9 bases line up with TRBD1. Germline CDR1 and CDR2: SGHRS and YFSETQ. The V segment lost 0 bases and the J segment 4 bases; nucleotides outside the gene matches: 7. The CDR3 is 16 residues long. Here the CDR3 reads CASSLGQGGVGTEAFF. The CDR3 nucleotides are TGCGCCAGCAGCTTGGGACAGGGGGGAGTGGGCACTGAAGCTTTCTTT.

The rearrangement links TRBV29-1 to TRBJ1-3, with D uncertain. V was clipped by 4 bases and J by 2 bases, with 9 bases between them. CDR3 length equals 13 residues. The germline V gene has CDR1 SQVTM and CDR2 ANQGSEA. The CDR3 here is CSVAFGTGNTIYF. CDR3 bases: TGCAGCGTTGCTTTCGGTACTGGAAACACCATATATTTT.

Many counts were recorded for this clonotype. DNA of the CDR3: TGTGCCAGCAGACGACGGGAGGGTGAAAACAATCAGCCCCAGCATTTT. Protein sequence: CASRRREGENNQPQHF. V and J are TRBV27 and TRBJ1-5, with D unclear. The germline CDR1 and CDR2 sequences are MNHEY and SMNVEV (reference sequence). CDR3 length: 16 residues. V gave up 6 bases and J gave up 3 bases, with 18 bases separating them.

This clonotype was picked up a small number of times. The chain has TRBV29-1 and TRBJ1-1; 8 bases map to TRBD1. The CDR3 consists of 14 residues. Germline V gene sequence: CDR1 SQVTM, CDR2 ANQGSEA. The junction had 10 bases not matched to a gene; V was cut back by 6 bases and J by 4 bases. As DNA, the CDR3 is TGCAGCGTCTTGGACAGGGAAAGAAGCACTGAAGCTTTCTTT. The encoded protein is CSVLDRERSTEAFF.

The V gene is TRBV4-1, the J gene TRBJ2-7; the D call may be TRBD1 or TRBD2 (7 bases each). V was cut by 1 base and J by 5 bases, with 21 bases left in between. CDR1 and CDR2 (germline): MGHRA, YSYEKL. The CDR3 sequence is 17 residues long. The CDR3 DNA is TGCGCCAGCAGCCAAGTTGGGGAGGGGGCTTTTCGGGACGAGCAGTACTTC. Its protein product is CASSQVGEGAFRDEQYF.

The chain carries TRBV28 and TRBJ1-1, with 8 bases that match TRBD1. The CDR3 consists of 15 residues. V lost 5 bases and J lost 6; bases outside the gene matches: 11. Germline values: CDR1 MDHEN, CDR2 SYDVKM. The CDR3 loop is CASSLFDRGRAEAFF. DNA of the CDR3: TGTGCCAGCAGTCTTTTCGACAGGGGTAGGGCTGAAGCTTTCTTT.

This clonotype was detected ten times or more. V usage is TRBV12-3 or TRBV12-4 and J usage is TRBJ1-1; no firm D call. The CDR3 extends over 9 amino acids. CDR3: CATNTEAFF. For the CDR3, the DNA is TGTGCAACAAACACTGAAGCTTTCTTT.

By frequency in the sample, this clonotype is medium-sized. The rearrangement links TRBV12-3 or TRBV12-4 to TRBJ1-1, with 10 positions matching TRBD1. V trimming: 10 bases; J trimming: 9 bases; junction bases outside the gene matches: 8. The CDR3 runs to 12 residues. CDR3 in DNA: TGTGCCATAGGGACAGGGGAGGCTCAAGCTTTCTTT. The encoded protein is CAIGTGEAQAFF.

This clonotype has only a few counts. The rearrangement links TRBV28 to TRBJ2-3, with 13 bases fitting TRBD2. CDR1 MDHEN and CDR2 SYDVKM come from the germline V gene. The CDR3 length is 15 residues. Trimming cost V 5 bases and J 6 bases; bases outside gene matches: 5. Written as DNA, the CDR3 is TGTGCCAGCAGTCCTGCGACTAGCGGGAGGGATACGCAGTATTTT. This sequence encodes CASSPATSGRDTQYF.